Below, one T cell receptor beta chain is given with its context. Its matching antigen is unknown. The ends were cut back, 6 bases at V and 5 bases at J, with 19 bases in the middle. Germline V gene lookup returns CDR1 LGHNA and CDR2 YNFKEQ. CDR3 length equals 15 residues. Thymic resections from corrective heart surgery supplied the tissue. Among the donors, all were healthy Finnish infants having corrective surgery for congenital heart defects. This entry is derived from a study of human thymus T cells. Study-wide results and limits: Thymic repertoires overlap heavily among unrelated individuals, related research has reported. Repertoires from thymus and blood appeared to show biased V and J gene usage.

Some clones are missing from TCRdb's copy, which holds only in-frame ones; the method was immunoSEQ multiplex PCR. This sample has some 120,000 clones, with around 94% found just once. The V gene is TRBV4-2, the J gene TRBJ2-5; the D gene is possibly TRBD2 (6 bases). Specimen: thymus tissue. This sequence was found in a boy younger than two with a congenital heart defect but otherwise immunologically healthy. The CDR3 DNA reads TGTGCCAGCAGGAAGGAGGGCGGATTTTGGGAGACCCAGTACTTC. This codes for CASRKEGGFWETQYF.